This TCR beta chain was observed in a study of shared clonotypes between healthy human individuals. In the study overall: Each donor had three CD4 naive, three CD4 memory, two CD8 naive and one CD8 memory plate.

The CDR3 is 16 amino acids. In germline, CDR1 is MNHNY, CDR2 SVGAGI (reference sequence). V was cut by 5 bases and J by 1 base, with 14 bases left in between. Per the original methods: ImmunoSEQ gave junction-only sequences without quality scores, so filtering differed. Generated by immunoSEQ multiplex PCR, the TCRdb table keeps only in-frame clones and is missing some. V and J calls and clone size are copied from that table; D and trimming were computed from the DNA. The sample holds some 2.4 million clones, approximately 93% seen once. The rearrangement uses TRBV6-6 and TRBJ2-2; D may be TRBD1 (6 bases). The sequence was obtained from a man younger than 35 in good health. Some clones in this sample may be carry-over from other donors' samples. The sample was naive CD4+ T cells from PBMCs. Subset denoted: CD45RA+ positively selected. The CDR3 here is CASSQQGPGNTGELFF. The DNA for the CDR3 is TGTGCCAGCAGTCAACAGGGTCCGGGGAACACCGGGGAGCTGTTTTTT.